Listed below are T cell receptor beta chains from one sample, sequenced in a study of memory CD4+ T cells and cytomegalovirus serostatus. The method was immunoSEQ multiplex PCR; TCRdb's version includes in-frame clones alone and lacks a portion of them. The table has about 58,000 clones, around 82% seen once. The sample comprised memory CD4+ T cells from blood. Every receptor here comes from an adult in good health and CMV-seronegative. Some clones in this sample may be carry-over from other donors' samples. Each CDR3 is given with its conserved first and last residue. D genes are given only for firm matches. Size is stated for part of the rows, as once, few or many counts, or as a class when the clone is expanded.

j_call v_call d_call clone_size cdr3_nt cdr3_aa
TRBJ2-3 TRBV28 - - TGTGCCAGCAGTCTCCCTAGAACCTCCGGGGATACGCAGTATTTT CASSLPRTSGDTQYF
TRBJ1-5 TRBV6-5 TRBD1 few TGTGCCAGCCAGACAGGGGTTAGTCAGCCCCAGCATTTT CASQTGVSQPQHF
TRBJ2-7 TRBV7-2 - few TGTGCCAGCAGCTTAACCCCGGGAGACTCCTACGAGCAGTACTTC CASSLTPGDSYEQYF
TRBJ2-3 TRBV2 - - TGTGCCAGCGGGAGAGCGAATACGCAGTATTTT CASGRANTQYF
TRBJ1-1 TRBV27 - few TGTGCCAGCAGTTTAGGGGGACGACTTAACACTGAAGCTTTCTTT CASSLGGRLNTEAFF
TRBJ1-4 TRBV27 - - TGTGCCAGCAGTTTAAGGGAAGGTGAAAAACTGTTTTTT CASSLREGEKLFF
TRBJ2-7 TRBV5-1 - - TGCGCCAGCAGCCCTGGGGTCGGCAGGGGCAACGAGCAGTACTTC CASSPGVGRGNEQYF
TRBJ1-5 TRBV27 - - TGTGCCAGCGGGGGGAAATGGGGAGGCAATCAGCCCCAGCATTTT CASGGKWGGNQPQHF
TRBJ2-1 TRBV7-2 - - TGTGCCAGCAGCTTAGGAGCGGATATTTACAATGAGCAGTTCTTC CASSLGADIYNEQFF
TRBJ2-1 TRBV9 TRBD1 once TGTGCCAGCAGCGTGACTCCCGGGACAGGGAACAATGAGCAGTTCTTC CASSVTPGTGNNEQFF
TRBJ2-2 TRBV5-4 TRBD2 - TGTGCCAGCAGCTCAATAGCGGGGTCGAACACCGGGGAGCTGTTTTTT CASSSIAGSNTGELFF
TRBJ2-1 TRBV29-1 TRBD1 - TGCAGCGTTGTGGACAGGGGGACCAATGAGCAGTTCTTC CSVVDRGTNEQFF
TRBJ1-1 TRBV5-6 - - TGTGCCAGCAGCCCATTGATACTGAACACTGAAGCTTTCTTT CASSPLILNTEAFF
TRBJ1-6 TRBV7-2 - - TGTGCCAGCAGCTCGAATTCACCCCTCCACTTT CASSSNSPLHF
TRBJ2-7 TRBV5-1 TRBD2 - TGCGCCAGCAGCTTGGCACTAGCGGTTTCGGGGGAGCAGTACTTC CASSLALAVSGEQYF
TRBJ2-7 TRBV11-2 TRBD2 - TGTGCCAGCAGCTTAATTCGGGCTAGCGGGACCTACGAGCAGTACTTC CASSLIRASGTYEQYF
TRBJ2-1 TRBV5-8 - - TGTGCCAGCAGCTTAGACTTCGTCGATGAGCAGTTCTTC CASSLDFVDEQFF
TRBJ2-7 TRBV19 TRBD1 - TGTGCCAGTAGTTCGACAGGGGGATTGAACGAGCAGTACTTC CASSSTGGLNEQYF
TRBJ2-2 TRBV5-1 TRBD2 - TGCGCCAGCAGCCCGGCCCCTCTAGCGGGAGGAGGAACCGGGGAGCTGTTTTTT CASSPAPLAGGGTGELFF
TRBJ2-3 TRBV6-4 - - TGTGCCAGCAGTGACTTGGCGGGTAGCACAGATACGCAGTATTTT CASSDLAGSTDTQYF
TRBJ2-7 TRBV5-1 TRBD1 - TGCGCCAGCAGCATAGGGACAGTGAACTACGAGCAGTACTTC CASSIGTVNYEQYF
TRBJ1-2 TRBV18 - few TGTGCCAGCTCACCACTGAAAGGGGCTAGTGGCTACACCTTC CASSPLKGASGYTF
TRBJ2-3 TRBV4-1 - - TGCGCCAGCAGCCAAGGAAGGATCGGGGGGCTCACAGATACGCAGTATTTT CASSQGRIGGLTDTQYF
TRBJ2-5 TRBV25-1 - - TGTGCCAGCGGAGACAGAATGTGGCAAGAGACCCAGTACTTC CASGDRMWQETQYF
TRBJ2-5 TRBV30 TRBD2 - TGTGCCTTCATCACTAGCGGGAGATTCGGGGAGACCCAGTACTTC CAFITSGRFGETQYF
TRBJ1-4 TRBV28 - - TGTGCCAGCACCCAGTCCAATGAAAAACTGTTTTTT CASTQSNEKLFF
TRBJ1-6 TRBV7-3 - - TGTGCCAGCAGCTTCAGTGCAGGGCCGGGTTCACCCCTCCACTTT CASSFSAGPGSPLHF
TRBJ2-2 TRBV4-2 TRBD2 - TGTGCCAGCAGCGCTAGCGGGAGAAGAGGCACCGGGGAGCTGTTTTTT CASSASGRRGTGELFF
TRBJ2-3 TRBV6-4 - - TGTGCCAGCAGTGACTCGATGACCACAAATACGCAGTATTTT CASSDSMTTNTQYF
TRBJ2-7 TRBV7-2 TRBD2 - TGTGCCAGCAGCCCGGGACTAGCAGTCTACGAGCAGTACTTC CASSPGLAVYEQYF
TRBJ1-5 TRBV30 - - TGTGCCTGGAGGCAGGGTATTGGCAATCAGCCCCAGCATTTT CAWRQGIGNQPQHF
TRBJ2-7 TRBV4-1 - - TGCGCCAGCAGTGACGCCCCGGACCCTCGCTACGAGCAGTACTTC CASSDAPDPRYEQYF
TRBJ1-3 TRBV14 - - TGTGCCAGCAGCCCCCCACCTGCTGAAGATATTCTAGGAAACACCATATATTTT CASSPPPAEDILGNTIYF
TRBJ2-3 TRBV7-3 - once TGTGCCAGCAGCTTAACGGGGGACAGCACAGATACGCAGTATTTT CASSLTGDSTDTQYF
TRBJ2-7 TRBV4-2 - - TGTGCCAGCAGCCAAGATGTCGGCGGATCCTACGAGCAGTACTTC CASSQDVGGSYEQYF
TRBJ1-2 TRBV7-8 - - TGTGCCAGCAGCTCCCGTCCACCGGGACCCCAAGGAGATGGCTACACCTTC CASSSRPPGPQGDGYTF
TRBJ2-7 TRBV15 TRBD1 - TGTGCCACCAGCAGAGGTGACAGGGCGTTCGGCGAGCAGTACTTC CATSRGDRAFGEQYF
TRBJ2-2 TRBV2 - once TGTGCCAGCAGTTTCCATAAGAACACCGGGGAGCTGTTTTTT CASSFHKNTGELFF
TRBJ2-2 TRBV4-1 TRBD2 - TGCGCCAGCAGCCGCAAAGGACAAGGACTAGCGGGGAACACCGGGGAGCTGTTTTTT CASSRKGQGLAGNTGELFF
TRBJ2-7 TRBV9 - - TGTGCCAGCAGCCAGAGCCCAACGGGGGAGCAGTACTTC CASSQSPTGEQYF
TRBJ2-7 TRBV7-9 - - TGTGCCAGCAGCTTAGGCCCTCTCAACTACGAGCAGTACTTC CASSLGPLNYEQYF
TRBJ2-1 TRBV5-6 TRBD2 - TGTGCCAGCAGCTTGGATGGTCGTAGCGGGTTCTACAATGAGCAGTTCTTC CASSLDGRSGFYNEQFF
TRBJ2-2 TRBV9 - once TGTGCCAGCAGCGTAGCTACTAGTCGCACCGGGGAGCTGTTTTTT CASSVATSRTGELFF
TRBJ2-1 TRBV14 TRBD2 - TGTGCCAGCAGCCACGCAACCGGGACTAGTAAGAATGAGCAGTTCTTC CASSHATGTSKNEQFF
TRBJ1-1 TRBV10-3 TRBD1 - TGTGCCATCAGGGGACAGGGTGAATCTGAAGCTTTCTTT CAIRGQGESEAFF
TRBJ2-1 TRBV30 TRBD2 - TGTGCCTGGGGCTTAGCGGGAGGTCATGAGCAGTTCTTC CAWGLAGGHEQFF
TRBJ2-6 TRBV27 - - TGTGCCAGCAGCCCTCAAGGGACTGGGGCCAACGTCCTGACTTTC CASSPQGTGANVLTF
TRBJ1-2 TRBV9 TRBD1 - TGTGCCAGCAGCCCCAGGGACAGGGAGGGCGTCGGCTACACCTTC CASSPRDREGVGYTF
TRBJ1-1 TRBV4-1 - - TGCGCCAGCAGCCAAGCCTACACAAACACTGAAGCTTTCTTT CASSQAYTNTEAFF
TRBJ2-5 TRBV29-1 - - TGCAGCGTTGGACAGGCCCAAGAGACCCAGTACTTC CSVGQAQETQYF
TRBJ2-1 TRBV19 - - TGTGCCAGCATCATGACCGGGGCTATACACAATGAGCAGTTCTTC CASIMTGAIHNEQFF
TRBJ1-3 TRBV5-4 - - TGTGCCAGCAACCCCGCCGGGGGAAACACCATATATTTT CASNPAGGNTIYF
TRBJ1-2 TRBV4-3 - - TGCGCCAGCAGCCAAGATCGAGGATTTCTCTATGGCTACACCTTC CASSQDRGFLYGYTF
TRBJ1-1 TRBV27 - - TGTGCCAGCGGTTTCCAGGTGAACACTGAAGCTTTCTTT CASGFQVNTEAFF
TRBJ2-6 TRBV27 - - TGTGCCAGCAGTTTCAGGGGTGGGGCCAACGTCCTGACTTTC CASSFRGGANVLTF
TRBJ2-1 TRBV15 - few TGTGCCACCAGCGGACGAAATCCCGGGACATTTAATGAGCAGTTCTTC CATSGRNPGTFNEQFF
TRBJ2-2 TRBV28 TRBD1 - TGTGCCAGCAGTTTCCAGGGGGTGAACACCGGGGAGCTGTTTTTT CASSFQGVNTGELFF
TRBJ2-4 TRBV4-1 - - TGCGCCAGCAGCCAAACAGGAGACATTCAGTACTTC CASSQTGDIQYF